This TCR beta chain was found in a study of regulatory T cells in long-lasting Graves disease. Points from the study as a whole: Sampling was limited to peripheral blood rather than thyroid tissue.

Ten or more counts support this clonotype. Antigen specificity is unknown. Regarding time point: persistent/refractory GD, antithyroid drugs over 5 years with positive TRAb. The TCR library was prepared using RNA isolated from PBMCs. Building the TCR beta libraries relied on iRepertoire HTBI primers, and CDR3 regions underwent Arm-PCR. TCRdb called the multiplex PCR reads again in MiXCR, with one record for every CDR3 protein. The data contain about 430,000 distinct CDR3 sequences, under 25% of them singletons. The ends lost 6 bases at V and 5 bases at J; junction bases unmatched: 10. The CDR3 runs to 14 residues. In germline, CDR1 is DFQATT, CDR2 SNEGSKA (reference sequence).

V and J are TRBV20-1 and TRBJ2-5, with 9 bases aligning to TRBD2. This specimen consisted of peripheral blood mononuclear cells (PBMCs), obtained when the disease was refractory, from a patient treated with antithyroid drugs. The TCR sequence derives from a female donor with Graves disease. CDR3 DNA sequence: TGCAGTGCCTCCCGTCTAGCGGGGAGGGAGACCCAGTACTTC. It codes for CSASRLAGRETQYF.